This T cell receptor (beta chain) is drawn from a study of shared clonotypes between healthy human individuals. Study-wide points: It was observed that 5% to 6% of naive CD4 clonotypes were shared across a handful of donors.

Here immunoSEQ multiplex PCR was the method, and the copy in TCRdb shows in-frame clones only, minus some. Altogether a few million clones are present, approximately 94% being singletons, with the ten largest covering around 0.13%. Healthy HIV-negative adults with no recent acute infections or vaccinations were recruited as donors. Every donor, a Caucasian adult, lived in Nashville, Tennessee. Partitioning of CD4+ cells yielded a CD45RA+ naive subset and a CD45RA-negative memory subset. A note on this clone: The antigen is undetermined.

Germline V gene sequence: CDR1 SNHLY, CDR2 FYNNEI. V lost 6 bases and J lost 9; bases outside the gene matches: 11. There are 13 residues in the CDR3. The sequence derives from a man aged 18 to 30 in good health. The sample comprised naive CD4+ T cells sorted from blood. This sample's subset: CD45RA+ positively selected. This chain joins TRBV2 and TRBJ2-7, with TRBD1 identical over 7 bases. CDR3 bases: TGTGCCAGCAGCTCCGAAGACAGGGCTGTGCAGTACTTC. This encodes CASSSEDRAVQYF.